These 12 T cell receptor beta chains originate from one sample sequenced in a study of human T cells and chemical hapten exposure. Specified time point: pre-sensitization, week 0. Stated treatment: therapeutic diphenylcyclopropenone sensitization with weekly scalp DPC. Each CDR3 protein gets one entry after TCRdb re-called the RACE reads with MiXCR. The profile shows more than 250,000 distinct CDR3 sequences, around 7.7% of them singletons. The specimen comprised whole blood, sampled in connection with sensitization to the hapten diphenylcyclopropenone (DPC). These receptors were obtained from a man aged 18 to 29 with alopecia areata. Some clones in this sample may be carry-over from other donors' samples.

This clonotype was counted between two and nine times. The rearrangement links TRBV12-3 or TRBV12-4 to TRBJ2-4; the D gene is possibly TRBD2 (6 bases). The CDR3 has 14 residues. Deletions cut 8 bases from V and 0 bases from J, with 11 bases between. The CDR3 nucleotides read TGTGCCAGCGCCCGGAGGGTAGCCAAAAACATTCAGTACTTC. Amino acid sequence: CASARRVAKNIQYF.

This clonotype came up many times. V gene TRBV28 combines with J gene TRBJ1-4, with a tentative D call TRBD1 (5 bases). The V and J ends lost 2 bases and 0 bases respectively, with 13 bases between them. The CDR3 extends over 17 amino acids. Germline V lookup: CDR1 MDHEN, CDR2 SYDVKM. CDR3 residues: CASSLRDLRATNEKLFF. DNA for the CDR3: TGTGCCAGCAGTTTAAGGGACTTACGCGCAACTAATGAAAAACTGTTTTTT. The whole variable domain, filled in from reference TRBV28 and TRBJ1-4, reads DVKVTQSSRYLVKRTGEKVFLECVQDMDHENMFWYRQDPGLGLRLIYFSYDVKMKEKGDIPEGYSVSREKKERFSLILESASTNQTSMYLCASSLRDLRATNEKLFFGSGTQLSVL.

The V and J genes are TRBV11-2 and TRBJ2-5; D might be TRBD1 (6 bases). V gave up 5 bases and J gave up 2 bases, with 21 bases separating them. This CDR3 has 17 residues. Germline V lookup: CDR1 SGHAT, CDR2 FQNNGV. The CDR3 here is CASSQILTGLTQETQYF. The CDR3 DNA sequence: TGTGCCAGCAGCCAAATACTGACAGGACTCACACAAGAGACCCAGTACTTC.

This clonotype was counted between two and nine times. V usage is TRBV2 and J usage is TRBJ1-5; the match to TRBD1 covers 8 bases. The ends lost 3 bases at V and 4 bases at J; junction bases unmatched: 2. The CDR3 extends over 14 amino acids. Looked up from germline, CDR1 is SNHLY and CDR2 is FYNNEI. CDR3 in amino acids: CASSDTGGNQPQHF. As DNA, the CDR3 is TGTGCCAGCAGTGATACAGGGGGGAATCAGCCCCAGCATTTT.

In this sample, this clonotype turned up many times. The chain uses TRBV6-2 or TRBV6-3 and TRBJ1-2; weak D call: TRBD1 (6 bases). This CDR3 region has 15 residues. The germline V gene has CDR1 MNHEY and CDR2 SVGEGT. The V end was cut by 4 bases, the J end by 2 bases, with 14 bases between. The CDR3 spells CASSSDRPKNYGYTF. CDR3 coding DNA: TGTGCCAGCAGTTCCGACAGGCCGAAAAACTATGGCTACACCTTC.

This clonotype was picked up a small number of times. The chain uses TRBV20-1 and TRBJ2-7; D might be TRBD1 (5 bases). Germline V CDR1 and CDR2: DFQATT, SNEGSKA (reference sequence). Trimming shortened V by 4 bases and J by 5 bases, and 18 bases separated the two germline ends. The CDR3 consists of 14 residues. This chain's CDR3 is CSANAPQGRHEQYF. The DNA for the CDR3 is TGCAGTGCTAACGCGCCCCAGGGCCGCCACGAGCAGTACTTC.

This clonotype came up many times. The chain has TRBV6-5 and TRBJ1-1; D not resolved. The germline gives CDR1 MNHEY, CDR2 SVGAGI. The CDR3 has 10 amino acids. Trimming took 8 bases from V and 10 from J, leaving 11 bases between them. The CDR3 protein is CASYGSRAFF. CDR3 DNA sequence: TGTGCCAGCTATGGGTCCCGAGCTTTCTTT.

This clonotype was seen a few times. The chain carries TRBV4-3 and TRBJ2-3; no firm D call. Germline CDR1 is LGHNA and CDR2 is YSLEER. This CDR3 contains 16 residues. Trimming pared 0 bases from V and 0 bases from J, leaving 10 bases between. The CDR3: CASSQERLTSTDTQYF. The DNA of the CDR3 is TGCGCCAGCAGCCAAGAAAGGCTCACTAGCACAGATACGCAGTATTTT.

The rearrangement joins TRBV2 to TRBJ2-2; D not resolved. The CDR3 extends over 11 amino acids. Trimming cost V 7 bases and J 4 bases, with 4 bases left between them. The germline V gene has CDR1 SNHLY and CDR2 FYNNEI. CDR3 amino acids: CASMGTGELFF. CDR3 DNA sequence: TGTGCCAGCATGGGCACCGGGGAGCTGTTTTTT.

This clonotype was counted a few times. The J gene is TRBJ2-3, the V gene TRBV5-1; 7 bases align to TRBD1. CDR1 SGHRS and CDR2 YFSETQ come from the germline V gene. CDR3 length: 15 residues. With V trimmed by 3 bases and J by 2 bases, 6 bases remained unmatched. The DNA of the CDR3 is TGCGCCAGCAGCTCTACAGGGGAATACACAGATACGCAGTATTTT. Its protein is CASSSTGEYTDTQYF.

Many counts were recorded for this clonotype. This chain links TRBV5-5 with TRBJ1-6; TRBD1 agrees at 9 bases. Germline-derived CDR1 and CDR2 are SGHKS and YYEKEE (reference sequence). The ends lost 4 bases at V and 2 bases at J; junction bases unmatched: 4. There are 16 residues in the CDR3. CDR3 nucleotide sequence: TGTGCCAGCAGCCTTACAGGGGGCACCTATAATTCACCCCTCCACTTT. Amino acid sequence: CASSLTGGTYNSPLHF.

This clonotype was detected only a few times. The rearrangement links TRBV7-8 to TRBJ2-7, with 11 bases lining up with TRBD2. The CDR3 spans 19 residues. From germline, CDR1 is SGHVS and CDR2 FQNEAQ. V dropped 5 bases and J dropped 3; count of bases not matched to a gene: 18. In DNA, the CDR3 is TGTGCCAGCAGCGTTGGGCCGGGACTAGCGGCTGCCCGAAGCTACGAGCAGTACGTC. As protein: CASSVGPGLAAARSYEQYV.